These 13 T cell receptor beta chains share one sample of origin, sequenced in a study of molecular identifiers for immune sequencing clone quantification. TCRdb processed the PCR reads anew with MiXCR; each CDR3 protein has one entry. The table has approximately 550,000 distinct CDR3 sequences, roughly a fifth seen once. Sequencing was done on a sample of naive CD8+ T cells from blood, with Jurkat cell RNA spiked in. The subset: FACS-sorted CD8+CD4-CCR7+CD45RA+ naive T cells. These receptors were taken from a human donor in good health. Some libraries in this study had Jurkat cell RNA spiked in.

This clonotype came up a few times. The rearrangement joins TRBV9 to TRBJ2-1, with 14 bases that match TRBD2. With 4 bases clipped from V and 9 bases from J, the junction kept 6 bases outside the gene matches. This CDR3 has 15 amino acids. Germline V gene data show CDR1 as SGDLS and CDR2 as YYNGEE. CDR3 in amino acids: CASSMGTSGGPEQFF. The CDR3 nucleotides read TGTGCCAGCAGCATGGGGACTAGCGGGGGCCCTGAGCAGTTCTTC.

The J gene is TRBJ1-3, the V gene TRBV6-2 or TRBV6-3; D gene unclear. With 4 bases removed from V and 0 bases from J, the gap between germline ends came to 7 bases. The CDR3 length is 14 residues. In germline, CDR1 is MNHEY, CDR2 SVGEGT. The DNA for the CDR3 is TGTGCCAGCAGTTCCCCGGACTCTGGAAACACCATATATTTT. The encoded protein is CASSSPDSGNTIYF.

The rearrangement links TRBV6-2 or TRBV6-3 to TRBJ1-1; TRBD1 matches 12 bases. Germline-derived CDR1 and CDR2 are MNHEY and SVGEGT. V dropped 4 bases and J dropped 3; count of bases not matched to a gene: 9. The CDR3 spans 17 residues. CDR3 region: CASSSGTGGLVDTEAFF. The CDR3 DNA reads as TGTGCCAGCAGTTCCGGGACAGGGGGCCTGGTGGACACTGAAGCTTTCTTT.

The V and J genes are TRBV19 and TRBJ2-7; the D gene is possibly TRBD2 (6 bases). The CDR3 has 13 residues. Germline V gene sequence: CDR1 LNHDA, CDR2 SQIVND (reference sequence). Trimming removed 7 bases from V and 2 bases from J, with 12 bases in between. The CDR3 sequence: CASTPGATYEQYF. As DNA, the CDR3 is TGTGCCAGTACCCCGGGAGCTACCTACGAGCAGTACTTC.

Regarding this clonotype: Given a much more abundant clone one base away, this may be a read error. The rearrangement uses TRBV11-2 and TRBJ2-6; D gene unclear. The germline V gene encodes CDR1 SGHAT and CDR2 FQNNGV. The CDR3 totals 15 residues. CDR3 bases: TGTGCCGGCAGCTCCCTCTTTACTGGGGCCAACGTCCTGACTTTC. Translated, it gives CAGSSLFTGANVLTF.

This clonotype was observed at least ten times. The chain is built from TRBV13 and TRBJ2-4; the D is unclear. Trimming shortened V by 4 bases and J by 0 bases, and 13 bases separated the two germline ends. In germline, CDR1 is PRHDT, CDR2 FYEKMQ (reference sequence). This CDR3 contains 16 residues. The CDR3 is CASSSEFGGAKNIQYF. For the CDR3, the DNA is TGTGCCAGCAGCTCCGAGTTTGGTGGAGCCAAAAACATTCAGTACTTC.

This clonotype was picked up a small number of times. This chain links TRBV12-3 or TRBV12-4 with TRBJ2-5; no firm D call. The V end was cut by 7 bases, the J end by 1 base, with 16 bases between. The CDR3 has 15 amino acids. The DNA for the CDR3 is TGTGCCAGCACCGCCCAAGGCAGGCCCCAAGAGACCCAGTACTTC. It yields the protein CASTAQGRPQETQYF.

The sample holds a few counts of this clonotype. The chain uses TRBV29-1 and TRBJ2-7; D is perhaps TRBD1 or TRBD2 (7 bases each). This CDR3 has 15 amino acids. Germline CDR1 is SQVTM and CDR2 is ANQGSEA. Between the trimmed V and J ends, which lost 0 bases and 5 bases, there was a span of 17 bases. DNA of the CDR3: TGCAGCGTTGAAGATCATAGGGAGGGGGCCAACGAGCAGTACTTC. Amino acids: CSVEDHREGANEQYF.

This sequence joins TRBV7-9 and TRBJ2-7; 9 bases match TRBD1. V lost 5 bases and J lost 2; bases outside the gene matches: 13. From germline, CDR1 is SEHNR and CDR2 FQNEAQ (reference sequence). This CDR3 comprises 17 residues. CDR3 sequence: CASSQRFTDRGTYEQYF. The CDR3 DNA sequence: TGTGCCAGCAGCCAACGTTTTACGGACAGGGGAACCTACGAGCAGTACTTC. The variable domain in full, with the rest retrieved from reference TRBV7-9 and TRBJ2-7, is DTGVSQNPRHKITKRGQNVTFRCDPISEHNRLYWYRQTLGQGPEFLTYFQNEAQLEKSRLLSDRFSAERPKGSFSTLEIQRTEQGDSAMYLCASSQRFTDRGTYEQYFGPGTRLTVT.

This chain links TRBV12-3 or TRBV12-4 with TRBJ2-1; D not resolved. The germline V and J ends were trimmed by 2 bases and 5 bases, with 10 bases remaining between them. The CDR3 runs 14 residues. In nucleotides, the CDR3 is TGTGCCAGCAGTTTATCCTCTACTAACAATGAGCAGTTCTTC. Translated: CASSLSSTNNEQFF.

Note on this clonotype: This may be a read error: a much more frequent sequence differs by one nucleotide. This chain links TRBV6-5 with TRBJ2-7, with a tentative D call TRBD1 (5 bases). The germline V gene has CDR1 MNHEY and CDR2 SVGAGI. CDR3 length equals 14 residues. The chain's CDR3 is CAGSLVDSSGEQYF. The CDR3 DNA reads TGTGCCGGCAGTCTCGTCGACAGCTCCGGGGAGCAGTACTTC.

This clonotype was counted at least ten times. The chain carries TRBV6-1 and TRBJ1-1; maybe TRBD1 (6 bases). CDR1 is MNHNS, CDR2 SASEGT, per germline. This CDR3 is 11 amino acids long. V shed 8 bases and J shed 7 bases, with 11 bases lying between them. As DNA, the CDR3 is TGTGCCAGCCAGGACAGTCTTGAAGCTTTCTTT. As protein: CASQDSLEAFF.

This sequence joins TRBV6-1 and TRBJ1-5, with D hard to call. The CDR3 runs 17 residues. Deletions cut 0 bases from V and 3 bases from J, with 15 bases between. Germline assignment: CDR1 MNHNS and CDR2 SASEGT. CDR3 sequence reads: CASSEARAAQLNQPQHF. CDR3 DNA sequence: TGTGCCAGCAGTGAAGCGAGGGCGGCACAGCTCAATCAGCCCCAGCATTTT.